The 21 T cell receptor beta chains below come from one sample, sequenced in a study of T-cell memory formation after mild COVID-19. Each CDR3 protein is one row after TCRdb ran MiXCR on the 5' RACE reads. Seen here are some 340,000 distinct CDR3 sequences, under 15% observed once, and the top ten hold about a fifth. The sample consisted of PBMCs or a T cell subset sorted from them (not recorded which). The receptors were gathered from a man younger than 35 who had mild COVID-19 (a few samples of this study predate the infection). Cell type and time point are not known.

This clonotype was found a few times. The rearrangement joins TRBV6-5 to TRBJ2-3, with D perhaps TRBD2 (5 bases). The V end was cut by 6 bases, the J end by 4 bases, with 20 bases between. The germline gives CDR1 MNHEY, CDR2 SVGAGI. The CDR3 extends over 16 amino acids. This CDR3 is CASRPGKGVLPDTQYF. CDR3 nucleotides: TGTGCCAGCAGGCCGGGAAAAGGAGTCTTGCCAGATACGCAGTATTTT.

The chain is built from TRBV9 and TRBJ2-2, with 12 bases aligning to TRBD1. Losses at the gene ends were 4 bases for V and 0 bases for J; bases not matched to a gene: 10. The CDR3 totals 19 residues. CDR1 is SGDLS and CDR2 is YYNGEE in the germline V gene. As DNA, the CDR3 is TGTGCCAGCAGCCCCGGGACAGGGGGCGCAAGGGCGAACACCGGGGAGCTGTTTTTT. Translated: CASSPGTGGARANTGELFF.

This clonotype was detected only a few times. V and J are TRBV5-1 and TRBJ2-5; 7 positions agree with TRBD1. V dropped 3 bases and J dropped 5; count of bases not matched to a gene: 10. Germline V gene lookup returns CDR1 SGHRS and CDR2 YFSETQ. The CDR3 covers 15 residues. The CDR3 protein is CASSSQTGREETQYF. Here the CDR3 DNA reads TGCGCCAGCAGCTCGCAGACAGGGAGAGAGGAGACCCAGTACTTC.

This chain uses TRBV6-6 with TRBJ2-3; D gene ambiguous. The CDR3 spans 14 residues. Germline V gives CDR1 MNHNY, CDR2 SVGAGI (reference sequence). The V and J ends lost 0 bases and 8 bases respectively, with 12 bases between them. The CDR3 nucleotides read TGTGCCAGCAGTTACTCGGATATTACCAGTACGCAGTATTTT. It yields the protein CASSYSDITSTQYF.

The table lists this clonotype with a few counts. The genes are TRBV7-2 and TRBJ2-5; D is unclear. The V end lost 3 bases, the J end lost 5 bases, and 19 bases lay between the germline ends. The CDR3 sequence is 16 residues long. Germline V gene lookup returns CDR1 SGHTA and CDR2 FQGNSA. The CDR3 spells CASSFHPTSLEETQYF. The CDR3 nucleotides read TGTGCCAGCAGCTTCCACCCAACCTCTCTTGAGGAGACCCAGTACTTC. The full variable domain, rest sourced from reference TRBV7-2 and TRBJ2-5, is GAGVSQSPSNKVTEKGKDVELRCDPISGHTALYWYRQSLGQGLEFLIYFQGNSAPDKSGLPSDRFSAERTGGSVSTLTIQRTQQEDSAVYLCASSFHPTSLEETQYFGPGTRLLVL.

V is TRBV29-1 and J is TRBJ2-5; the D gene could be TRBD1 or TRBD2 (5 bases each). With 6 bases removed from V and 9 bases from J, the gap between germline ends came to 17 bases. In germline, CDR1 is SQVTM, CDR2 ANQGSEA. The CDR3 is 12 amino acids. The CDR3 nucleotides read TGCAGCGTGATGGGGGATTTGGGGTCCCAGTACTTC. It yields the protein CSVMGDLGSQYF.

This clonotype was observed a few times. The rearrangement uses TRBV3-1 and TRBJ1-4, with D unresolved. Germline V CDR1 and CDR2: LGHDT, YNNKEL (reference sequence). Trimming removed 1 base at V and 3 bases at J, with 3 bases between. This CDR3 spans 13 amino acids. For the CDR3, the DNA is TGTGCCAGCAGCCAAGGGGCTAATGAAAAACTGTTTTTT. Translating gives CASSQGANEKLFF. Drawing the rest from reference TRBV3-1 and TRBJ1-4, the complete variable domain is DTAVSQTPKYLVTQMGNDKSIKCEQNLGHDTMYWYKQDSKKFLKIMFSYNNKELIINETVPNRFSPKSPDKAHLNLHINSLELGDSAVYFCASSQGANEKLFFGSGTQLSVL.

DNA for the CDR3: TGTGCCAGCAGTGAGGGTTCGTGGCAGTTCTTC. Protein sequence: CASSEGSWQFF. The chain couples TRBV25-1 to TRBJ2-1; D not certain. This CDR3 is built from 11 residues. Germline V lookup: CDR1 MGHDK, CDR2 SYGVNS. Trimming shortened V by 3 bases and J by 12 bases, and 9 bases separated the two germline ends. Based on the CDR3 plus reference TRBV25-1 and TRBJ2-1, the full variable domain is EADIYQTPRYLVIGTGKKITLECSQTMGHDKMYWYQQDPGMELHLIHYSYGVNSTEKGDLSSESTVSRIRTEHFPLTLESARPSHTSQYLCASSEGSWQFFGPGTRLTVL.

Of note for this clonotype: A much larger clone lies a single base off, so this may be a read error. V and J are TRBV6-5 and TRBJ2-2; D gene uncertain. V lost 0 bases to trimming and J lost 7 bases, with 3 bases between them. Per germline, CDR1 MNHEY and CDR2 SVGAGI. The CDR3 sequence is 12 residues long. In nucleotides, the CDR3 is TGTGCCAGCAGTTACTCGGGCGGGGAGCTGTTTTTT. It specifies CASSYSGGELFF.

The chain carries TRBV9 and TRBJ2-7, with 8 bases that match TRBD1. The CDR3 spans 13 residues. CDR1 SGDLS and CDR2 YYNGEE come from the germline V gene. J lost 4 bases, V lost 3 bases, and 3 bases had no gene match. The CDR3 loop reads CASSATGEYEQYF. The CDR3 DNA reads TGTGCCAGCAGCGCGACAGGGGAGTACGAGCAGTACTTC.

The chain combines TRBV6-5 with TRBJ1-1, with TRBD1 identical over 8 bases. After removal of 2 bases from V and 6 bases from J, the junction contained 2 bases not matched to a gene. This CDR3 is built from 13 residues. Germline V CDR1 and CDR2: MNHEY, SVGAGI. The CDR3 DNA reads TGTGCCAGCAGTTACCGGGACAGGTCTGAAGCTTTCTTT. Residues: CASSYRDRSEAFF.

The chain joins TRBV5-1 to TRBJ1-2; D is uncertain. Trimming pared 1 base from V and 8 bases from J, leaving 18 bases between. Germline-derived CDR1 and CDR2 are SGHRS and YFSETQ. CDR3 size: 15 residues. The DNA for the CDR3 is TGCGCCAGCAGCTTGAGCAATACGGGGTTGGACGGCTACACCTTC. Its protein product is CASSLSNTGLDGYTF.

V is TRBV4-3 and J is TRBJ2-1, with a tentative D call TRBD1 (5 bases). CDR1 is LGHNA and CDR2 is YSLEER in the germline V gene. This CDR3 has 13 amino acids. V lost 6 bases and J lost 10, with 16 bases in between. CDR3 nucleotides: TGCGCCAGCAGTTACTCTCTGGGGCCGGAGCAGTTCTTC. It is translated as CASSYSLGPEQFF.

This clonotype was found a few times. The V call is TRBV12-3 or TRBV12-4, the J call TRBJ2-6; D remains unclear. Trimming removed 6 bases at V and 0 bases at J, with 12 bases between. CDR3 length: 16 residues. This CDR3 is CASSRPPSSGANVLTF. CDR3 DNA sequence: TGTGCCAGCAGCCGCCCCCCTAGCTCTGGGGCCAACGTCCTGACTTTC.

The rearrangement links TRBV7-2 to TRBJ1-6; D is undetermined. The germline gives CDR1 SGHTA, CDR2 FQGNSA. The CDR3 extends over 22 amino acids. V dropped 5 bases and J dropped 0 bases, with 29 bases sitting between them. The CDR3 DNA sequence: TGTGCCAGCAGCCGGAGACACCTAACCGGGAGCCGCCGTACCTCCTATAATTCACCCCTCCACTTT. Translation gives CASSRRHLTGSRRTSYNSPLHF.

The V gene is TRBV5-1, the J gene TRBJ1-1, with 7 positions matching TRBD1. Germline CDR1 SGHRS, CDR2 YFSETQ. After removal of 6 bases from V and 1 base from J, the junction contained 6 bases not matched to a gene. The CDR3 is 14 residues long. CDR3 loop: CASTRRTGNTEAFF. In nucleotides, the CDR3 is TGCGCCAGCACCCGACGGACAGGGAACACTGAAGCTTTCTTT.

This chain uses TRBV27 with TRBJ2-2; 7 bases are a match to TRBD1. There are 15 residues in the CDR3. The trim removed 0 bases at V and 3 bases at J, leaving 1 base unmatched. The V gene's germline CDR1 is MNHEY and CDR2 SMNVEV (reference sequence). The CDR3 sequence: CASSLSGGYTGELFF. CDR3 nucleotides: TGTGCCAGCAGTTTATCAGGGGGCTACACCGGGGAGCTGTTTTTT.

The chain is built from TRBV9 and TRBJ1-6; 8 positions match TRBD1. This CDR3 is 15 amino acids long. Germline loops: CDR1 SGDLS, CDR2 YYNGEE. V shed 4 bases and J 7 bases; nucleotides not matched to a gene: 7. The CDR3: CASSSRDRINSPLHF. The CDR3 bases are TGTGCCAGCAGCTCGAGGGACAGGATAAATTCACCCCTCCACTTT.

V gene TRBV6-5 combines with J gene TRBJ1-6, with 10 nucleotides matching TRBD1. This CDR3 spans 13 amino acids. Germline lookup yields CDR1 MNHEY and CDR2 SVGAGI. After removal of 6 bases from V and 10 bases from J, the junction contained 3 bases not matched to a gene. The CDR3 is CASRGTGDSPLHF. CDR3 DNA sequence: TGTGCCAGCAGAGGGACAGGGGACTCACCCCTCCACTTT.

The rearrangement joins TRBV18 to TRBJ1-4; 8 nucleotides align to TRBD1. The CDR3 sequence is 14 residues long. V lost 4 bases to trimming and J lost 10 bases; unmatched junction nucleotides: 8. Germline V gives CDR1 KGHSH, CDR2 LQKENI. CDR3 bases: TGTGCCAGCTCACAAGGGACAGGCACAGGAAAACTGTTTTTT. It is translated as CASSQGTGTGKLFF.

This chain connects TRBV10-3 to TRBJ2-5; 14 bases are shared with TRBD2. V lost 6 bases to trimming and J lost 5 bases; unmatched junction nucleotides: 2. The CDR3 runs 14 residues. Germline CDR1 and CDR2: ENHRY and SYGVKD. DNA of the CDR3: TGTGCCATCAGCCGGACTAGCGGGGGGGAGACCCAGTACTTC. This encodes CAISRTSGGETQYF.